These 23 T cell receptor beta chains came from one sample sequenced in a study of CD8 T cells in ankylosing spondylitis. MiXCR, run by TCRdb on the 5' RACE reads, gives a single entry per CDR3 protein. The sample yields approximately 200,000 distinct CDR3 sequences, over 10% seen once. Sequenced input: blood, either unsorted or a sorted T cell fraction (not recorded which). The receptors shown here come from a female donor with ankylosing spondylitis or in good health (not recorded which).

The chain joins TRBV6-1 to TRBJ1-4; 9 nucleotides match TRBD1. There are 15 residues in the CDR3. With V trimmed by 4 bases and J by 6 bases, 6 bases remained unmatched. Looked up from germline, CDR1 is MNHNS and CDR2 is SASEGT. CDR3 in amino acids: CASSAGQGQDEKLFF. CDR3 DNA sequence: TGTGCCAGCAGTGCCGGACAGGGGCAGGATGAAAAACTGTTTTTT.

V and J are TRBV5-1 and TRBJ2-7; a possible D gene is TRBD2 (5 bases). V lost 5 bases to trimming and J lost 6 bases, with 18 bases between them. Per the germline V gene, CDR1 is SGHRS and CDR2 is YFSETQ. This CDR3 comprises 14 residues. The CDR3 region is CASRQSGVYGEQYF. The CDR3 bases are TGCGCCAGCAGACAGAGCGGAGTCTACGGCGAGCAGTACTTC.

This clonotype was seen many times. The chain joins TRBV7-8 to TRBJ1-2; D not certain. This CDR3 has 14 amino acids. Germline values: CDR1 SGHVS, CDR2 FQNEAQ. V dropped 1 base and J dropped 2 bases, with 8 bases sitting between them. The chain's CDR3 is CASSLESLNYGYTF. The CDR3 DNA reads TGTGCCAGCAGCTTAGAGTCGTTGAACTATGGCTACACCTTC.

This clonotype was recorded at least ten times. The chain uses TRBV7-3 and TRBJ1-1; no clear D. Germline lookup yields CDR1 SGHTA and CDR2 FQGTGA. V was shortened by 5 bases and J by 2 bases, with 9 bases between the two germline ends. This CDR3 contains 13 residues. The CDR3 loop is CASSLRYNTEAFF. DNA for the CDR3: TGTGCCAGCAGCCTACGCTATAACACTGAAGCTTTCTTT. Full variable domain (rest looked up from reference TRBV7-3 and TRBJ1-1): GAGVSQTPSNKVTEKGKYVELRCDPISGHTALYWYRQSLGQGPEFLIYFQGTGAADDSGLPNDRFFAVRPEGSVSTLKIQRTERGDSAVYLCASSLRYNTEAFFGQGTRLTVV.

The chain links TRBV20-1 to TRBJ2-5; no clear D. The CDR3 runs to 15 residues. V was clipped by 0 bases and J by 3 bases, with 14 bases between them. CDR1 DFQATT and CDR2 SNEGSKA come from the germline V gene (reference sequence). In DNA, the CDR3 is TGCAGTGCTAGAGATTTCGAGCCAAAGAAAGAGACCCAGTACTTC. As protein: CSARDFEPKKETQYF.

The V call is TRBV7-8, the J call TRBJ1-5, with 8 bases that match TRBD1. V was pared by 3 bases and J by 6 bases, with 10 bases of the junction left unmatched. The germline CDR1 and CDR2 sequences are SGHVS and FQNEAQ. The CDR3 sequence is 16 residues long. The CDR3 reads CASSLKRDRGGQPQHF. CDR3 in DNA: TGTGCCAGCAGCTTGAAACGAGACAGGGGAGGTCAGCCCCAGCATTTT.

Note on this clonotype: The junction does not match germline at one end; this may be a read error. The J gene is TRBJ1-1, the V gene TRBV12-3 or TRBV12-4; D gene unclear. This CDR3 comprises 15 residues. CDR3 DNA: TGTGTCAGCAGTCACGGGAGGGCCTTGAACACTGAAGCTTTCTTT. Its translation: CVSSHGRALNTEAFF.

This clonotype came up a few times. The rearrangement joins TRBV5-1 to TRBJ2-5; TRBD2 aligns across 7 bases. V lost 5 bases and J lost 0; bases outside the gene matches: 7. The germline V gene has CDR1 SGHRS and CDR2 YFSETQ. There are 15 residues in the CDR3. The DNA of the CDR3 is TGCGCCAGCAGAGCTAGCGGAACATACCAAGAGACCCAGTACTTC. Protein sequence: CASRASGTYQETQYF.

This clonotype has a count of ten or more. The chain has TRBV7-9 and TRBJ2-1; 12 nucleotides align to TRBD2. The CDR3 contains 16 residues. CDR1 and CDR2 from the germline V gene are SEHNR and FQNEAQ (reference sequence). V lost 5 bases to trimming and J lost 10 bases; unmatched junction nucleotides: 12. This chain's CDR3 is CASSPTLAGGPGEQFF. The CDR3 DNA follows: TGTGCCAGCAGCCCCACCCTAGCGGGAGGGCCAGGGGAGCAGTTCTTC.

V gene TRBV19 combines with J gene TRBJ2-7; D is perhaps TRBD2 (6 bases). Trimming pared 3 bases from V and 6 bases from J, leaving 12 bases between. This CDR3 spans 13 amino acids. Germline lookup yields CDR1 LNHDA and CDR2 SQIVND (reference sequence). CDR3 in DNA: TGTGCCAGTAGTATGGGAGTGGAGGGCGAGCAGTACTTC. Translating gives CASSMGVEGEQYF.

The CDR3 loop is CAAKGLAGVNEQFF. CDR3 DNA: TGTGCCGCGAAGGGGCTAGCGGGAGTCAATGAGCAGTTCTTC. The chain uses TRBV10-3 and TRBJ2-1; TRBD2 aligns across 10 bases. With 11 bases clipped from V and 6 bases from J, the junction kept 10 bases outside the gene matches. The CDR3 loop spans 14 amino acids. The germline V gene encodes CDR1 ENHRY and CDR2 SYGVKD.

There are many counts of this clonotype. This rearrangement joins TRBV20-1 to TRBJ2-5; D not certain. V lost 3 bases and J 2 bases, leaving 10 bases between the germline ends. CDR1 and CDR2 from the germline V gene are DFQATT and SNEGSKA (reference sequence). The CDR3 has 13 amino acids. The CDR3 is CSASPHSQETQYF. CDR3 in DNA: TGCAGTGCTAGTCCCCACTCACAAGAGACCCAGTACTTC.

This clonotype was found many times. J is TRBJ2-4 and V is TRBV7-9; TRBD1 might be the D (5 bases). The CDR3 has 14 amino acids. V gave up 4 bases and J gave up 6 bases, with 13 bases separating them. The germline V gene encodes CDR1 SEHNR and CDR2 FQNEAQ (reference sequence). The CDR3 loop is CASSSLTDLNIQYF. As DNA, the CDR3 is TGTGCCAGCAGCTCCCTGACAGATTTAAACATTCAGTACTTC.

This clonotype appeared many times. The chain recombines TRBV10-3 with TRBJ1-1; TRBD1 is a possible D gene (5 bases). The CDR3 runs to 11 residues. Trimming took off 7 bases at V and 5 bases at J, with 8 bases between the two ends. Per germline, CDR1 ENHRY and CDR2 SYGVKD. The CDR3 is CAITSGTEAFF. For the CDR3, the DNA is TGTGCCATCACGTCAGGGACTGAAGCTTTCTTT.

This clonotype appeared many times. The V call is TRBV9, the J call TRBJ2-1; a weak D match, TRBD1 (6 bases). Between the trimmed V and J ends, which lost 0 bases and 4 bases, there was a span of 11 bases. The CDR3 has 15 residues. Germline values: CDR1 SGDLS, CDR2 YYNGEE. Here the CDR3 DNA reads TGTGCCAGCAGCGTAGTGGCAGGGGAGTACAATGAGCAGTTCTTC. Amino acids: CASSVVAGEYNEQFF. The full variable domain, with the rest looked up from reference TRBV9 and TRBJ2-1, is DSGVTQTPKHLITATGQRVTLRCSPRSGDLSVYWYQQSLDQGLQFLIQYYNGEERAKGNILERFSAQQFPDLHSELNLSSLELGDSALYFCASSVVAGEYNEQFFGPGTRLTVL.

A few counts support this clonotype. CDR3 region: CSARGAGWDNQPQHF. The CDR3 bases are TGCAGTGCTAGGGGGGCAGGGTGGGACAATCAGCCCCAGCATTTT. The chain has TRBV20-1 and TRBJ1-5; D possibly corresponds to TRBD1 (6 bases). The CDR3 runs 15 residues. Trimming took off 3 bases at V and 3 bases at J, with 15 bases between the two ends. From germline, CDR1 is DFQATT and CDR2 SNEGSKA (reference sequence).

This clonotype was counted between two and nine times. V gene TRBV4-2 combines with J gene TRBJ1-2; D unresolved. The V gene lost 0 bases and the J gene lost 3 bases, with 14 bases spanning the gap. This CDR3 has 16 amino acids. CDR1 is LGHNA, CDR2 YNFKEQ, per germline. CDR3 amino acids: CASSQDSFRSDYGYTF. Here the CDR3 DNA reads TGTGCCAGCAGCCAAGATTCTTTTAGGTCGGACTATGGCTACACCTTC.

This clonotype was counted only a few times. This chain joins TRBV5-1 and TRBJ2-1; weak D call: TRBD1 (6 bases). CDR3 length: 16 residues. Trimming took off 2 bases at V and 1 base at J, with 13 bases between the two ends. Germline CDR1 and CDR2: SGHRS and YFSETQ. The CDR3: CASSFPSGVSYNEQFF. CDR3 bases: TGCGCCAGCAGCTTCCCGTCAGGGGTTTCCTACAATGAGCAGTTCTTC.

This clonotype has ten or more counts. The J gene is TRBJ2-7, the V gene TRBV20-1; D call uncertain. With 5 bases removed from V and 0 bases from J, the gap between germline ends came to 11 bases. The CDR3 runs to 13 residues. The germline V gene has CDR1 DFQATT and CDR2 SNEGSKA (reference sequence). The CDR3 region is CSALDGASYEQYF. The DNA of the CDR3 is TGCAGTGCTTTGGACGGTGCCTCCTACGAGCAGTACTTC.

This clonotype was counted at least ten times. The gene calls are TRBV27 and TRBJ2-7, with a tentative D call TRBD2 (6 bases). CDR1 MNHEY and CDR2 SMNVEV come from the germline V gene (reference sequence). The CDR3 totals 16 residues. Between the trimmed V and J ends, which lost 3 bases and 2 bases, there was a span of 17 bases. CDR3 in amino acids: CASSLERTGGTYEQYF. CDR3 in DNA: TGTGCCAGCAGTTTGGAGCGGACGGGCGGGACCTACGAGCAGTACTTC.

The table lists this clonotype with a few counts. The chain couples TRBV12-3 or TRBV12-4 to TRBJ1-5; TRBD1 is a possible D gene (6 bases). The ends were cut back, 3 bases at V and 5 bases at J, with 11 bases in the middle. This CDR3 region has 14 residues. This chain's CDR3 is CASSFRQVHQPQHF. The CDR3 nucleotides read TGTGCCAGCAGTTTCAGACAGGTTCATCAGCCCCAGCATTTT.

This clonotype showed up just a few times. Here the CDR3 reads CASSLDGGGGEQFF. CDR3 bases: TGTGCCAGCAGTTTAGACGGTGGGGGCGGTGAGCAGTTCTTC. The genes are TRBV12-3 or TRBV12-4 and TRBJ2-1; tentative D call: TRBD1 (6 bases). The CDR3 has 14 residues. With 1 base removed from V and 9 bases from J, the gap between germline ends came to 13 bases.

This clonotype was found many times. The gene calls are TRBV27 and TRBJ1-1; D is uncertain. CDR1 and CDR2 from the germline V gene are MNHEY and SMNVEV (reference sequence). The germline V and J ends were trimmed by 3 bases and 2 bases, with 10 bases remaining between them. The CDR3 covers 14 residues. The CDR3 nucleotides are TGTGCCAGCAGTTTTTTAGCCTTAAACACTGAAGCTTTCTTT. Translated: CASSFLALNTEAFF.